This T cell receptor beta chain emerged from a study of blood T cell repertoires in COVID-19. The study drew participants aged about 18 to 89 years from about two dozen US areas. The recovered donors of Cohort 3 showed two negative PCRs, clearance, or symptom resolution. As processed by the authors: Reference gene primer amplification gave nucleated cell count estimates. Profiled with immunoSEQ multiplex PCR; TCRdb holds only in-frame clones, not every one. That table is the source of V, J and clone size, and D and trimming were worked out from the DNA. Among 150,000 to 250,000 clones, around 82% were seen once, and the ten largest hold roughly 7%. V shed 6 bases and J shed 4 bases, with 18 bases lying between them. The germline V gene encodes CDR1 SNHLY and CDR2 FYNNEI. The CDR3 has 15 residues.

Material: PBMCs or T cells enriched from blood (not recorded which). The chain couples TRBV2 to TRBJ1-1; D is possibly TRBD1 (5 bases). The source of this sequence is a man aged 40-49 years who had recovered from COVID-19. The CDR3, as DNA: TGTGCCAGCAGGCATCGGGACTCCATAGGCACTGAAGCTTTCTTT. It specifies CASRHRDSIGTEAFF.